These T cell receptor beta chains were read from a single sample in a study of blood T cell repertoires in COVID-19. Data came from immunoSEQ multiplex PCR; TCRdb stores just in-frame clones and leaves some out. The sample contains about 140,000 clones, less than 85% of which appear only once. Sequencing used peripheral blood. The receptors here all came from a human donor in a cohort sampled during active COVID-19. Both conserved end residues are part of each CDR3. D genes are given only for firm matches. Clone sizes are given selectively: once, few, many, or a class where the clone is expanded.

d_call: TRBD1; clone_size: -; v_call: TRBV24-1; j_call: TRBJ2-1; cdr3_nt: TGTGCCACCTCCTATCGGGACAGGGTGTCAAGTGAGCAGTTCTTC; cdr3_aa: CATSYRDRVSSEQFF
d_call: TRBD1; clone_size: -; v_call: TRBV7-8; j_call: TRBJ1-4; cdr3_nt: TGTGCCAGCAGCCCAAGACAGGGGGCAAGGACTGAAAAACTGTTTTTT; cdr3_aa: CASSPRQGARTEKLFF
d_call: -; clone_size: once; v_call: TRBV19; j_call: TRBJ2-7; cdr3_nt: TGTGCCAGTAGCTTCCCCGACGGCCCAGGGGAGCAGTACTTC; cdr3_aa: CASSFPDGPGEQYF
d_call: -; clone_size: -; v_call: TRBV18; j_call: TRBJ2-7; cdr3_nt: TGTGCCAGCTCACCACAACGGGACATATCCGGCTACGAGCAGTACTTC; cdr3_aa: CASSPQRDISGYEQYF
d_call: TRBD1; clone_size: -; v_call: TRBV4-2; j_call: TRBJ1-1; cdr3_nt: TGTGCCAGCAGCCGAGAGGACAGGACCAACACTGAAGCTTTCTTT; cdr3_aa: CASSREDRTNTEAFF
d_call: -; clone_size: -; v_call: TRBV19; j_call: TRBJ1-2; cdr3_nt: TGTGCCAGTACCGCGCCCCCTAACTATGGCTACACCTTC; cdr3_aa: CASTAPPNYGYTF
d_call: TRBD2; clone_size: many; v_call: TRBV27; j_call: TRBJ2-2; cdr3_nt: TGTGCCAGCAGAATAGCGGGGGGGGCTGCCGGGGAGCTGTTTTTT; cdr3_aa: CASRIAGGAAGELFF
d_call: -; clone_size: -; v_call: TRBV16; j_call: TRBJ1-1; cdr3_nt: TGTGCCAGCAGCCAATCAGGGGGCACTGAAGCTTTCTTT; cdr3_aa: CASSQSGGTEAFF
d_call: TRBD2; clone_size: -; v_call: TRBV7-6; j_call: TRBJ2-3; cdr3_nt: TGTGCCAGCAGCTCGGGGGGGGTTTACGATACGCAGTATTTT; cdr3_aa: CASSSGGVYDTQYF
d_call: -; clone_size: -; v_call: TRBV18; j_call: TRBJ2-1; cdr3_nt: TGTGCCAGCTCACCAAAACAGGTTTACAATGAGCAGTTCTTC; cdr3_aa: CASSPKQVYNEQFF
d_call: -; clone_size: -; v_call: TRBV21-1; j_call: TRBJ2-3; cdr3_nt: TGTGCCAGCTGGGAGGCAGATACGCAGTATTTT; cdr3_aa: CASWEADTQYF
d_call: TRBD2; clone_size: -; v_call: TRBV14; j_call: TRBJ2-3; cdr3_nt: TGTGCCAGCAGCCACGCAGGACTAGCGCTTACAGATACGCAGTATTTT; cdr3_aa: CASSHAGLALTDTQYF
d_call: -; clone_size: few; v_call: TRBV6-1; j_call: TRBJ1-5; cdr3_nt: TGTGCCAGCAGTGAAGACAGGGATCAGCCCCAGCATTTT; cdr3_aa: CASSEDRDQPQHF
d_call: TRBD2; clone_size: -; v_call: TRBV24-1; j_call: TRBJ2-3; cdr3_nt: TGTGCCACCAGCCTTGGGGGGGATCGTCAGGATACGCAGTATTTT; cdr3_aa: CATSLGGDRQDTQYF
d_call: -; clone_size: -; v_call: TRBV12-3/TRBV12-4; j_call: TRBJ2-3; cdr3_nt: TGTGCCAGCAGTACTACAACAGATACGCAGTATTTT; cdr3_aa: CASSTTTDTQYF
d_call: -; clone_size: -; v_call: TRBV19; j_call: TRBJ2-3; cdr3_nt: TGTGCCAGTAGTATGCAGGGAAGCACAGATACGCAGTATTTT; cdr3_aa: CASSMQGSTDTQYF
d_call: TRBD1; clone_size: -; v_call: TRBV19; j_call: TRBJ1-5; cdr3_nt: TGTGCCAGTAGTAATCCGGGACAGGGGGCGGCTAATCAGCCCCAGCATTTT; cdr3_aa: CASSNPGQGAANQPQHF
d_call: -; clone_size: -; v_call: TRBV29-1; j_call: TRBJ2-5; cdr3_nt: TGCAGCGCCCGAGCGACAAGGGGGACCCAGTACTTC; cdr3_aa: CSARATRGTQYF
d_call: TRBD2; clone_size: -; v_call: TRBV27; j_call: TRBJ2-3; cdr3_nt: TGTGCCAGCAGTTTTCTAGCGGGGCGACCAGATACGCAGTATTTT; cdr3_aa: CASSFLAGRPDTQYF
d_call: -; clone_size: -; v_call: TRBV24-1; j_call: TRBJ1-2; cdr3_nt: TGTGCCACCAGTGAACCGAACAGGGTTGGCCCCTATGGCTACACCTTC; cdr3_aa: CATSEPNRVGPYGYTF
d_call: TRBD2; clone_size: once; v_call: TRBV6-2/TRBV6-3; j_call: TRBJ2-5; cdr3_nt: TGTGCCAGCAGTTACCAAATAAAAGCGGGGGGCAGCCAAGAGACCCAGTACTTC; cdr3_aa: CASSYQIKAGGSQETQYF
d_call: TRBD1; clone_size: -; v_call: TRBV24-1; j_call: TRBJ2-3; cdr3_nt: TGTGCCACCAGGCCGCGAGGGGGCGGTGATACGCAGTATTTT; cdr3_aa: CATRPRGGGDTQYF
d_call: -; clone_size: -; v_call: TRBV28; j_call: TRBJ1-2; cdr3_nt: TGTGCCAGCAGTTTCCGTGGAGCGGCCCCCTTGTCGGTCACCTTC; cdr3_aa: CASSFRGAAPLSVTF
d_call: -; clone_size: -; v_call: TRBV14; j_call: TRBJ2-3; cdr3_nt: TGTGCCAGCAGCCAAGGGATTCTTTCGGGTACGCAGTATTTT; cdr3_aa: CASSQGILSGTQYF
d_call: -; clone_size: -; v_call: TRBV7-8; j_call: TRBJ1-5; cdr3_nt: TGTGCCAGCAGCTCCGATCTAAGACCTCTAGATCAGCCCCAGCATTTT; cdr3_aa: CASSSDLRPLDQPQHF
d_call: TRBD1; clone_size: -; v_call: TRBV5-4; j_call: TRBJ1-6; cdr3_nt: TGTGCCAGCAGCTTGAGGGACAGGGGCAATTCACCCCTCCACTTT; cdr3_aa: CASSLRDRGNSPLHF
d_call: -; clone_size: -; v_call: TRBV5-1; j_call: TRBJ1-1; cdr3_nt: TGCGCCAGCAGCTTCGGCGGGGACCAACCGCGGGTCTTT; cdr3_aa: CASSFGGDQPRVF
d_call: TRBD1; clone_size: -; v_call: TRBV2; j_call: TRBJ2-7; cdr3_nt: TGTGCCAGCACCTCGTCAGGGGGCCTTTACGAGCAGTACTTC; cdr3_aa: CASTSSGGLYEQYF
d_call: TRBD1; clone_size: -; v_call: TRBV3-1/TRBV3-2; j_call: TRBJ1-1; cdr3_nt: TGTGCCAGCAGCCCAGGGACAGGGCCTAGGTGTCGGTTT; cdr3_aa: CASSPGTGPRCRF
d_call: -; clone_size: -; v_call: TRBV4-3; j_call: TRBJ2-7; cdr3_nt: TGCGCCAGCAGCCAAGAGTTGGTGGCCTGGCAGTACTTC; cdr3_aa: CASSQELVAWQYF
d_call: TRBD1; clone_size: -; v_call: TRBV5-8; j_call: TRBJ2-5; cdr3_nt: TGTGCCAGCAGCTCGTGGCCAGGGGGCGCGGGGAAGGAGACCCAGTACTTC; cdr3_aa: CASSSWPGGAGKETQYF
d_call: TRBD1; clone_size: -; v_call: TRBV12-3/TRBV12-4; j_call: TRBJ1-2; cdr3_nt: TGTGCCAGCACCCTACAGGGGTACTATGGCTACACCTTC; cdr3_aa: CASTLQGYYGYTF
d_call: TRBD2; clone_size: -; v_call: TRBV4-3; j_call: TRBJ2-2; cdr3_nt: TGCGCCAGCAGCCCGGGACTAAACACCGGGGAGCTGTTTTTT; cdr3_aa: CASSPGLNTGELFF
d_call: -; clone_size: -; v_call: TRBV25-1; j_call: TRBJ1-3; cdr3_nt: TGTGCCAGCAGACAGGGAGCTGGAAACACCATATATTTT; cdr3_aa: CASRQGAGNTIYF
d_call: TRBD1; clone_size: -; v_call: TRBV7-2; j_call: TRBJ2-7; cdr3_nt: TGTGCCAGCAGACCTGACAGGGGGCCTATCTACGAGCAGTACTTC; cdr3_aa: CASRPDRGPIYEQYF
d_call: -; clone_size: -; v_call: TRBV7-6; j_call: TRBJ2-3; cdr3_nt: TGTGCCAGCAGCTTCACAGGGTTGGGGGGGTTTGATACGCAGTATTTT; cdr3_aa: CASSFTGLGGFDTQYF
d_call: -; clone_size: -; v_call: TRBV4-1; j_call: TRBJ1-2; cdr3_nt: TGCGCCAGCAGCCAAGATGACTTGTGGGGCTACACCTTC; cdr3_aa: CASSQDDLWGYTF
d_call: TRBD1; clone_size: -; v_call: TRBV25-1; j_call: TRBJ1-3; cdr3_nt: TGTGCCAGCAGCACTCTCCGGGACAGGGTTGGCTCTGGAAACACCATATATTTT; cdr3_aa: CASSTLRDRVGSGNTIYF
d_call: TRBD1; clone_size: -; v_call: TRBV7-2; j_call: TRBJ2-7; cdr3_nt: TGTGCCAGCAGCTTACAAGGGACAGGGGCCAACGAGCAGTACTTC; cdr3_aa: CASSLQGTGANEQYF
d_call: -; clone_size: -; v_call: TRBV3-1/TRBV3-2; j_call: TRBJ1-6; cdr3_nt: TGTGCCAGCAGCCAGATCAAGGAGAGAGGAGCTTCACCCCTCCACTTT; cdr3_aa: CASSQIKERGASPLHF
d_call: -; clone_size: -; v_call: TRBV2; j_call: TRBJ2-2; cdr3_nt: TGTGCCAGCAGTGAATCTAACACCGGGGAGCTGTTTTTT; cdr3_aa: CASSESNTGELFF
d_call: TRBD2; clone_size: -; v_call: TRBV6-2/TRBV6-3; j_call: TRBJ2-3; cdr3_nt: TGTGCCAGCAGTTACTCGCGGGGGGGCCTCAGTAAAGATACGCAGTATTTT; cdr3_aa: CASSYSRGGLSKDTQYF
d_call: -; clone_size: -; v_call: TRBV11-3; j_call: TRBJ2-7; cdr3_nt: TGTGCCAGCAGCTTAGGACCAACAGGCTACGAGCAGTACTTC; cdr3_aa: CASSLGPTGYEQYF
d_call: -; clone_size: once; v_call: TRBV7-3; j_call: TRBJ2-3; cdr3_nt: TGTGCCAGCAGCTTTGTGGGTCGGGGCACAGATACGCAGTATTTT; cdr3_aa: CASSFVGRGTDTQYF
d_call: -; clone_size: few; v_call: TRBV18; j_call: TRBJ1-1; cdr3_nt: TGTGCCAGCTCAAGGACAGTGAACACTGAAGCTTTCTTT; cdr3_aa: CASSRTVNTEAFF
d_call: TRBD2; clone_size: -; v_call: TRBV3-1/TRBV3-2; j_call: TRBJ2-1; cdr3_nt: TGTGCCAGCAGCCCGGTTAGCGGGGGACCTAGGTCCTACAATGAGCAGTTCTTC; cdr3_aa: CASSPVSGGPRSYNEQFF
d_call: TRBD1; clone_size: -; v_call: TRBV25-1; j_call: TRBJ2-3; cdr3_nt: TGTGCCAGCGTAGGGGAGACAGGGGTTCCAGATACGCAGTATTTT; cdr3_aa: CASVGETGVPDTQYF
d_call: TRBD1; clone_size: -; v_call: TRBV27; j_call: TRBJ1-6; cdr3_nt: TGTGCCAGCAGACTCCGGGACAGGGGGCCTTCACCCCTCCACTTT; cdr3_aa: CASRLRDRGPSPLHF
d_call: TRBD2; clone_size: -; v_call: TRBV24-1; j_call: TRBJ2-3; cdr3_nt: TGTGCCACCAGTAGTGGACGGGGGGGCCCCACAGATACGCAGTATTTT; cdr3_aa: CATSSGRGGPTDTQYF